Listed here are 17 T cell receptor beta chains from one sample, sequenced in a study of low-dose radiotherapy and immunotherapy resistance in tumors. TRAV- and TRBV-specific primers, spanning alpha and beta chains, primed first-strand cDNA. Both a constant-region primer and a V-primer adapter served to amplify TCRs across roughly 20 PCR cycles. TCRdb independently ran MiXCR on the reads; one entry per CDR3 protein. This sample has tens of thousands of distinct CDR3 sequences, with around a third found just once. Time point indicated: before trial treatment. The specimen was PBMCs, collected before treatment. The receptors here all came from a male donor with gallbladder cancer.

This clonotype showed up just once. The chain links TRBV16 to TRBJ1-3; 7 bases match TRBD1. Germline V gene sequence: CDR1 KGHSY, CDR2 FQNENV. CDR3 length: 16 residues. J was trimmed by 2 bases and V by 3 bases; bases with no gene match: 7. The CDR3 loop reads CASSQVQGSPGNTIYF. DNA for the CDR3: TGTGCCAGCAGCCAGGTACAGGGGTCTCCTGGAAACACCATATATTTT.

The sample holds many counts of this clonotype. This chain joins TRBV29-1 and TRBJ2-3; possibly TRBD1 or TRBD2 for D (5 bases each). Germline V gene lookup returns CDR1 SQVTM and CDR2 ANQGSEA. The CDR3 loop spans 15 amino acids. The V end lost 6 bases, the J end lost 2 bases, and 18 bases lay between the germline ends. The CDR3 here is CSVIGADMATDTQYF. The CDR3 DNA sequence: TGCAGCGTGATCGGGGCGGATATGGCCACAGATACGCAGTATTTT.

The chain recombines TRBV11-1 with TRBJ2-2; D unresolved. Between the trimmed V and J ends, which lost 1 base and 5 bases, there was a span of 8 bases. Germline values: CDR1 SGHAT, CDR2 FQDESV (reference sequence). The length of the CDR3 is 14 residues. Here the CDR3 DNA reads TGTGCCAGCAGCTTAGACTGGCTGACCGGGGAGCTGTTTTTT. This encodes CASSLDWLTGELFF.

The chain joins TRBV14 to TRBJ1-1; D gene uncertain. The V gene lost 1 base and the J gene lost 5 bases, with 5 bases spanning the gap. CDR1 SGHDN and CDR2 FVKESK come from the germline V gene. The CDR3 extends over 12 amino acids. DNA for the CDR3: TGTGCCAGCAGCCAAGGGGGTACTGAAGCTTTCTTT. This codes for CASSQGGTEAFF.

This clonotype has just a few counts. This chain links TRBV18 with TRBJ2-5; possibly TRBD2 for D (5 bases). Germline CDR1 KGHSH, CDR2 LQKENI. The germline V and J ends were trimmed by 1 base and 3 bases, with 12 bases remaining between them. The CDR3 is 15 residues long. The CDR3 loop reads CASSPLSDGKETQYF. The CDR3 DNA sequence: TGTGCCAGCTCACCACTTAGTGACGGGAAAGAGACCCAGTACTTC.

By share, this clonotype counts as medium-sized. The chain links TRBV28 to TRBJ2-7; 14 bases fit TRBD2. The V and J ends lost 5 bases and 2 bases, in that order; junction bases with no gene match: 14. This CDR3 has 19 residues. Per the germline V gene, CDR1 is MDHEN and CDR2 is SYDVKM. CDR3 in amino acids: CASSPTSGRASTLPYEQYF. CDR3 bases: TGTGCCAGCAGTCCGACTAGCGGGAGGGCCTCTACCCTACCCTACGAGCAGTACTTC.

Points on this clonotype: A far larger clone is just one base off, so this is likely a read error. This chain joins TRBV29-1 and TRBJ2-1; 7 nucleotides agree with TRBD1. The CDR3 has 11 residues. Germline assignment: CDR1 SQVTM and CDR2 ANQGSEA. J was trimmed by 10 bases and V by 4 bases; bases with no gene match: 4. The CDR3 sequence is CSVGQGYEQFF. For the CDR3, the DNA is TGCAGCGTTGGACAGGGATACGAGCAGTTCTTC.

This clonotype has ten or more counts. V gene TRBV15 combines with J gene TRBJ2-1; possibly TRBD2 for D (5 bases). The germline V and J ends were trimmed by 1 base and 6 bases, with 19 bases remaining between them. Per germline, CDR1 LNHNV and CDR2 YYDKDF (reference sequence). CDR3 length: 17 amino acids. For the CDR3, the DNA is TGTGCCACCAGCAGAGGGGGAGCGGAGGTCGGGTTCAATGAGCAGTTCTTC. Its translation: CATSRGGAEVGFNEQFF.

This clonotype was recorded many times. The chain joins TRBV3-1 to TRBJ2-2; possible D gene TRBD1, 6 bases. The CDR3 runs 16 residues. In germline, CDR1 is LGHDT, CDR2 YNNKEL (reference sequence). V was trimmed by 3 bases and J by 5 bases, leaving 16 bases between them. Here the CDR3 DNA reads TGTGCCAGCAGCCAGCCCCGCGCGCAGGGGACCGGGGAGCTGTTTTTT. As protein: CASSQPRAQGTGELFF.

This clonotype occurred many times. This chain links TRBV27 with TRBJ2-2; D might be TRBD1 (6 bases). CDR1 MNHEY and CDR2 SMNVEV come from the germline V gene (reference sequence). CDR3 length: 17 residues. Trimming left V 2 bases short and J 0 bases short, with 13 bases between. CDR3 nucleotide sequence: TGTGCCAGCAGTTTACAGGGGTATTCCGCGAACACCGGGGAGCTGTTTTTT. Protein: CASSLQGYSANTGELFF.

This clonotype has a handful of counts. This chain uses TRBV9 with TRBJ2-1; weak D call: TRBD1 (5 bases). The V gene's germline CDR1 is SGDLS and CDR2 YYNGEE. The CDR3 sequence is 16 residues long. The V and J ends lost 4 bases and 0 bases respectively, with 14 bases between them. Here the CDR3 DNA reads TGTGCCAGCAGCACCCGACAGAGCTCCTCCTACAATGAGCAGTTCTTC. This gives the protein CASSTRQSSSYNEQFF.

The V gene is TRBV19, the J gene TRBJ2-5, with TRBD1 matching over 7 bases. The CDR3 has 15 residues. Germline values: CDR1 LNHDA, CDR2 SQIVND (reference sequence). Trimming removed 7 bases from V and 2 bases from J; junction bases left unmatched: 10. The CDR3 bases are TGTGCCAGTAACCTTCGGGGACAGAAGCAAGAGACCCAGTACTTC. It encodes CASNLRGQKQETQYF.

The V call is TRBV28, the J call TRBJ2-7; 8 bases fit TRBD1. There are 16 residues in the CDR3. Trimming took 5 bases from V and 1 from J; bases not matched to a gene: 10. Germline-derived CDR1 and CDR2 are MDHEN and SYDVKM. Here the CDR3 reads CASSLVPGQVSYEQYF. For the CDR3, the DNA is TGTGCCAGCAGTCTCGTGCCGGGACAGGTGTCCTACGAGCAGTACTTC.

The chain carries TRBV9 and TRBJ2-7, with D perhaps TRBD2 (5 bases). Per the germline V gene, CDR1 is SGDLS and CDR2 is YYNGEE. Trimming pared 0 bases from V and 0 bases from J, leaving 7 bases between. The CDR3 loop spans 14 amino acids. CDR3 amino acids: CASSVDGSSYEQYF. The DNA for the CDR3 is TGTGCCAGCAGCGTAGATGGGAGCTCCTACGAGCAGTACTTC.

This clonotype has at least ten counts. The chain carries TRBV29-1 and TRBJ2-4, with 8 bases fitting TRBD2. Germline V lookup: CDR1 SQVTM, CDR2 ANQGSEA. The V segment lost 4 bases and the J segment 4 bases; nucleotides outside the gene matches: 9. This CDR3 spans 15 amino acids. The CDR3 spells CSVVLGTSGKNIQYF. The CDR3 DNA reads TGCAGCGTTGTATTAGGAACTAGCGGTAAAAACATTCAGTACTTC.

In regard to this clonotype: This is likely an artifact of a read error, given a far larger clone one base away. The chain uses TRBV6-1 and TRBJ2-5; D is unclear. The last part of the DNA fits TRBJ2-7 better; the J call may be wrong. Germline V gene sequence: CDR1 MNHNS, CDR2 SASEGT. The CDR3 is 14 residues long. The CDR3 is CGSNTELQAYEQYF. The CDR3 DNA reads TGTGGCAGCAATACGGAATTACAAGCCTACGAGCAGTACTTC.

This clonotype has ten or more counts. The chain links TRBV11-3 to TRBJ2-6, with 8 bases matching TRBD2. V shed 5 bases and J 2 bases; nucleotides not matched to a gene: 5. The CDR3 is 16 residues long. Germline CDR1 and CDR2: SGHNT and YENEEA. The CDR3, as DNA: TGTGCCAGCAGCGCCCGGGGGGGGGCTGGGGCCAACGTCCTGACTTTC. Its translation: CASSARGGAGANVLTF.